The sequence of this T cell receptor beta chain was determined in a study of blood T cell repertoires in COVID-19. Some clones are missing from TCRdb's copy, which holds only in-frame ones; the method was immunoSEQ multiplex PCR. The sample lists 130,000 to 150,000 clones, approximately 84% occurring once. Germline lookup yields CDR1 SGDLS and CDR2 YYNGEE. The CDR3 loop spans 15 amino acids. V gave up 0 bases and J gave up 6 bases, with 12 bases separating them. This receptor was taken from a human donor in a cohort sampled during active COVID-19. Sequenced material: peripheral blood. The chain carries TRBV9 and TRBJ1-4; D is possibly TRBD1 (6 bases). The CDR3 reads CASSVGSRGDEKLFF. CDR3 DNA sequence: TGTGCCAGCAGCGTAGGAAGCAGGGGAGATGAAAAACTGTTTTTT.